This TCR beta chain came from a study of regulatory T cells in long-lasting Graves disease. Overall study findings and caveats: Favored usage of TRBV28, TRBJ1-2 and TRBJ2-5 was recorded in persistent disease.

As to time point: persistent/refractory GD, antithyroid drugs over 5 years with positive TRAb. Researchers made the TCR library from RNA that was extracted from PBMCs. The authors built TCR beta libraries using iRepertoire HTBI primers and Arm-PCR of CDR3 regions. One entry per CDR3 protein results from TCRdb running MiXCR on the multiplex PCR reads. The data hold around 400,000 distinct CDR3 sequences, with 20% to 25% observed a single time. This clonotype has at least ten counts. Antigen unknown. V shed 5 bases and J shed 9 bases, with 26 bases lying between them. The CDR3 is made up of 17 amino acids. Germline loops: CDR1 MNHNS, CDR2 SASEGT.

This sample comprised peripheral blood mononuclear cells (PBMCs), obtained when the disease was refractory, from a patient treated with antithyroid drugs. The TCR comes from a woman in her thirties or forties with Graves disease. The V call is TRBV6-1, the J call TRBJ2-1; D is unresolved. Here the CDR3 DNA reads TGTGCCAGCAGTCGATACCGGACGATTTATACGGCGTTTGAGCAGTTCTTC. Protein sequence: CASSRYRTIYTAFEQFF.